The sequence of this TCR beta chain was determined in a study of blood T cells in healthy people across ages (dated by TCRdb to the mid-2010s). Looking at the study overall: In model experiments, roughly one uniquely barcoded TCR beta cDNA molecule per two T cells was captured by template switching. The study measured age-related changes in TCR beta repertoire diversity using deep sequencing normalized with unique cDNA molecular identifiers. The donors were divided into four age groups: young (average 16 years), middle-aged (about 40), aged (approximately 62) and long-lived (82). For two donors (one aged 18 to 29 and one aged 80 or older), the study analyzed two additional independent replicas of 1 million unique cDNA reads from the same blood draw. Donors of different ages were randomly distributed across sequencing lanes to avoid experimental bias. Overall study outcomes, separate from this receptor: Compared with the aged group, the long-lived group had more naive CD4+ T cells, fewer expanded clones and increased TCR diversity, a pattern suggesting age selection. Because profiling used bulk unsorted PBMCs, naive and antigen-experienced compartments could not be compared conclusively. Observed TCR beta diversity correlated strongly with the percentage of naive T cells measured by flow cytometry. Observed TCR beta diversity per million T cells fell roughly linearly with age, and a significant reduction was already apparent by age roughly 40. Estimates of total diversity from one million sequenced T cells were regarded as lower bounds and underestimates. Because donor CMV infection status was unknown, age-related changes in expanded clonotypes were potentially confounded.

Library method: 5' RACE. The sequencing machine was an Illumina HiSeq 2500. A second PCR of roughly 6 to 11 cycles was run with a J-beta primer mix and a sample-barcoded 5' primer. A template-switch 5' adaptor carrying 12 random nucleotides introduced a unique molecular identifier onto each TCR beta cDNA molecule. Each sample yielded at least 3 million CDR3-containing paired-end reads. First-strand cDNA was synthesized from all RNA with the Mint cDNA synthesis kit, primed by a TRBC-specific oligonucleotide. After uracil-DNA glycosylase treatment, a first 18-cycle PCR used universal primers M1SS and BC2_uni_R on all cDNA. Turning to the authors' computational methods: For normalization, 1 million high-quality reads were randomly selected from each sample, with every read carrying a distinct molecular identifier. Reads with shared molecular identifiers were discarded instead of being binned into consensus sequences. CDR3 identification, clonotype clustering and error correction used MiTCR with a Q25 quality threshold and the strictest error-elimination algorithm. A nonparametric unseen species model using Euler transformation provided a lower-bound estimate of total TCR beta diversity. The public reads were reanalyzed by TCRdb: fastp trimming at Q25, MiXCR alignment, in-frame beta chains only. Rows matching on CDR3 protein sequence are summarized as one entry with the most common DNA and genes. Clone size and V and J calls follow TCRdb, not the original study. This sample comprises about 1.5 million distinct CDR3 sequences, 42% of them detected only once. The biggest ten clones account for about 3.8% of the sample.

CDR1 and CDR2, per the germline V gene, are MNHEY and SVGEGT. CDR3 length: 12 amino acids, cysteine to phenylalanine. The CDR3 DNA has 36 bases and is translated from base 1. The germline V end is reduced by 5 bases and the J end by 6 bases; junction bases left unmatched: 1. This clonotype was recorded at least ten times. It has no known antigen specificity. There are no base qualities to consult, and no much larger clone falls within one base. Donors were approximately 42 systemically healthy Caucasian individuals from Russia aged 6 to 90 years. Roughly 10 milliliters of peripheral blood were collected from each donor into EDTA-treated Vacutainer tubes. Ficoll-Paque density-gradient centrifugation was used to isolate PBMCs, with at least 7 million obtained per sample. Trizol reagent was used to extract total RNA from the PBMCs, yielding at least 5.5 micrograms per sample. Naive CD45RAhigh/CD27high T cell percentages were measured by flow cytometry on a PBMC aliquot from every donor.

This clonotype was sampled from a woman under 30 in good health. The V and J genes are TRBV6-2 or TRBV6-3 and TRBJ1-5, and 7 bases in between align with TRBD1. Source material: blood. The CDR3 reads CASSTGVQPQHF. The nucleotides are TGTGCCAGCAGTACAGGGGTTCAGCCCCAGCATTTT.